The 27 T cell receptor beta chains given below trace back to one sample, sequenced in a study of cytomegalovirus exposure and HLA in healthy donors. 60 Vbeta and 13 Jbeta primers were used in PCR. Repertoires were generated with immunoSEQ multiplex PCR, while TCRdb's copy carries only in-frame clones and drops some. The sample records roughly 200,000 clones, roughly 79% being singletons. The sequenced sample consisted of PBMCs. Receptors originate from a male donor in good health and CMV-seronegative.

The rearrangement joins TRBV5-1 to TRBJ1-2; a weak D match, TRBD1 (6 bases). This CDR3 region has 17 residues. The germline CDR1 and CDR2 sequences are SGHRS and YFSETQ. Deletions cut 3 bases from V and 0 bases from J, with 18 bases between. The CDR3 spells CASSSVDRPSPNYGYTF. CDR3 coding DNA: TGCGCCAGCAGCTCGGTCGACAGGCCGTCGCCTAACTATGGCTACACCTTC.

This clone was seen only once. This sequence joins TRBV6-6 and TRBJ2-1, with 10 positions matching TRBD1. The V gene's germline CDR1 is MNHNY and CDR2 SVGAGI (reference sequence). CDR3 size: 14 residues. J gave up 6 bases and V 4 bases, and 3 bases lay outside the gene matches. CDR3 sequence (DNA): TGTGCCAGCAGTTGGACAGGGGGAGGCAATGAGCAGTTCTTC. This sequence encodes CASSWTGGGNEQFF.

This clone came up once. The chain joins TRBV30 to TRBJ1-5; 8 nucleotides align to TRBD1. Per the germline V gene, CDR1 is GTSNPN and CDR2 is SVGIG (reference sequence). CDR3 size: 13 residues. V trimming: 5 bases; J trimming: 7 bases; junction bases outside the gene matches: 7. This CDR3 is CAWDTGGLQPQHF. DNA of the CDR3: TGTGCCTGGGATACAGGGGGGCTCCAGCCCCAGCATTTT. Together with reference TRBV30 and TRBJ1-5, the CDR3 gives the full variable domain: SQTIHQWPATLVQPVGSPLSLECTVEGTSNPNLYWYRQAAGRGLQLLFYSVGIGQISSEVPQNLSASRPQDRQFILSSKKLLLSDSGFYLCAWDTGGLQPQHFGDGTRLSIL.

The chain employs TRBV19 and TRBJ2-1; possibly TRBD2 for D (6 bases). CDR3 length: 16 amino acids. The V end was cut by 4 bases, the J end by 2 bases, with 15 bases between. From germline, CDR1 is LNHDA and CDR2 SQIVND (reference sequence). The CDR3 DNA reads TGTGCCAGTAGTAGGTCTAGCGCCTACGCCTACAATGAGCAGTTCTTC. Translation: CASSRSSAYAYNEQFF.

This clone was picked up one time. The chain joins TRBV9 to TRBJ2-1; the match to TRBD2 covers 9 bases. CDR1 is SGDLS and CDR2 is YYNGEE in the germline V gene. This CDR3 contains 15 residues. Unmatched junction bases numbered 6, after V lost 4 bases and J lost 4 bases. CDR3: CASSTLAGVYNEQFF. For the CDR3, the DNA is TGTGCCAGCAGCACCTTAGCGGGAGTATACAATGAGCAGTTCTTC.

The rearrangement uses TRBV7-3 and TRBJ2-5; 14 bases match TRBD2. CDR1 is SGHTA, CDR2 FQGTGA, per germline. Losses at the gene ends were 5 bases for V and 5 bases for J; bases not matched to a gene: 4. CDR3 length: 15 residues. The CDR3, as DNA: TGTGCCAGCAGCCCGGGACTAGCGGGGGATGAGACCCAGTACTTC. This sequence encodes CASSPGLAGDETQYF.

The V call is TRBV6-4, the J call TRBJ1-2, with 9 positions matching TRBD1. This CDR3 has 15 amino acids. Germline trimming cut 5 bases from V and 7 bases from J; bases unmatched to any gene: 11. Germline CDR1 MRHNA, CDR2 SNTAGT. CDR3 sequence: CASSQTGTGKGGYTF. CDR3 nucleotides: TGTGCCAGCAGTCAAACCGGGACAGGGAAGGGTGGCTACACCTTC.

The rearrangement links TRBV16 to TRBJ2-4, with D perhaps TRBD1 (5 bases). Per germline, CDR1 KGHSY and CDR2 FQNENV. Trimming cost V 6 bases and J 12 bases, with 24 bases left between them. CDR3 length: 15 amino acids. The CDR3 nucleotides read TGTGCCAGCAGTCATTCTGGCAGGCAGTTTAGGGGTCAGTACTTC. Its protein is CASSHSGRQFRGQYF.

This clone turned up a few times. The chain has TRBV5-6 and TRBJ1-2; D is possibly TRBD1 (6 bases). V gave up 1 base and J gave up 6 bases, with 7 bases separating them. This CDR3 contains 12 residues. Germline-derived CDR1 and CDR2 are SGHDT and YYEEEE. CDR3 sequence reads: CASSLYRDGYTF. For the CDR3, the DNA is TGTGCCAGCAGCTTGTACAGGGATGGCTACACCTTC.

The CDR3 DNA is TGTGCCAGTTGGACAGGTTATAGCAATCAGCCCCAGCATTTT. Translating it yields CASWTGYSNQPQHF. The chain recombines TRBV19 with TRBJ1-5; 7 positions agree with TRBD1. V trimming: 8 bases; J trimming: 0 bases; junction bases outside the gene matches: 4. This CDR3 is 14 amino acids long. Germline values: CDR1 LNHDA, CDR2 SQIVND (reference sequence).

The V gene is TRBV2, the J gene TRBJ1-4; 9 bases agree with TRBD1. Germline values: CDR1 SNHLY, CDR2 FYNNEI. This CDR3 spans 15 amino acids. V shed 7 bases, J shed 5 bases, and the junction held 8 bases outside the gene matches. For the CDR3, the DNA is TGTGCCAGCACCTGGACAGGGGTTGCAAATGAAAAACTGTTTTTT. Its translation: CASTWTGVANEKLFF.

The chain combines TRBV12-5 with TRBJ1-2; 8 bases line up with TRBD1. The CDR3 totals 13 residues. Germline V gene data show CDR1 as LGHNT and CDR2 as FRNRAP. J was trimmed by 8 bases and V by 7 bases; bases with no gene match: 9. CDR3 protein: CASDKGQAEGYTF. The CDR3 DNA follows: TGTGCTAGTGATAAGGGACAGGCGGAGGGCTACACCTTC.

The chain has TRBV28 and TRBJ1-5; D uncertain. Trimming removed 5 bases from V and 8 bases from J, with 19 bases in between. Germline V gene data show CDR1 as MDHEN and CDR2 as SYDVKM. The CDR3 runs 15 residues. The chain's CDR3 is CASSLRTSGAEPQHF. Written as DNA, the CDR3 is TGTGCCAGCAGTCTTCGGACCAGTGGAGCGGAGCCCCAGCATTTT.

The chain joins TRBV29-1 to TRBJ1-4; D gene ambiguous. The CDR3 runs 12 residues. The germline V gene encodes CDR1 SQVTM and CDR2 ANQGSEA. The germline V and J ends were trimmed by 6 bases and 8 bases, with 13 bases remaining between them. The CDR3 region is CSVYFTEEKLFF. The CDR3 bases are TGCAGCGTATACTTTACCGAGGAAAAACTGTTTTTT.

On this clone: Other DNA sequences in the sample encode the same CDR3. In nucleotides, the CDR3 is TGCGCCAGCAGCCAAGACAGGGATCAGCCCCAGCATTTT. It yields the protein CASSQDRDQPQHF. The gene calls are TRBV4-1 and TRBJ1-5; TRBD1 is a possible D gene (5 bases). The V gene lost 0 bases and the J gene lost 5 bases, with 5 bases spanning the gap. CDR3 length: 13 amino acids. In germline, CDR1 is MGHRA, CDR2 YSYEKL.

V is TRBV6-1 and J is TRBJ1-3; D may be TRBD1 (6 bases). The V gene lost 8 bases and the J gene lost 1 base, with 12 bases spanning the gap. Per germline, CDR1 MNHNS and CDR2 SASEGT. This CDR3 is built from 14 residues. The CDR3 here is CASWGGLSGNTIYF. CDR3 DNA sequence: TGTGCCAGCTGGGGGGGCTTATCTGGAAACACCATATATTTT.

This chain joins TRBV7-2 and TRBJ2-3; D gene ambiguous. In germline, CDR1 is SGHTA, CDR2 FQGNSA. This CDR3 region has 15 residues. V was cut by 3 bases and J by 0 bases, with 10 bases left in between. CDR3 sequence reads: CASSLVESSTDTQYF. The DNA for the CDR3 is TGTGCCAGCAGCTTGGTGGAGTCTAGCACAGATACGCAGTATTTT. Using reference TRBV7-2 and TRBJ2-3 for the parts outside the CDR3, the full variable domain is GAGVSQSPSNKVTEKGKDVELRCDPISGHTALYWYRQSLGQGLEFLIYFQGNSAPDKSGLPSDRFSAERTGGSVSTLTIQRTQQEDSAVYLCASSLVESSTDTQYFGPGTRLTVL.

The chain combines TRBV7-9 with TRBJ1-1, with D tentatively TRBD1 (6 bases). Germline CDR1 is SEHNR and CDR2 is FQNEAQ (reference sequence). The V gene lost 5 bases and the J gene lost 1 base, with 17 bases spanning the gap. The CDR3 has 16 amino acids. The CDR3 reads CASSQPGHLGNTEAFF. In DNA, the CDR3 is TGTGCCAGCAGCCAACCGGGACACCTAGGGAACACTGAAGCTTTCTTT.

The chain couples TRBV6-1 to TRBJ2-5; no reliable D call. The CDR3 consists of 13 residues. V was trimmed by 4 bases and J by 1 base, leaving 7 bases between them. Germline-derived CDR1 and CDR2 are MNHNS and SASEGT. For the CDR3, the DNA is TGTGCCAGCAGTGTCTTGTCCCAAGAGACCCAGTACTTC. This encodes CASSVLSQETQYF.

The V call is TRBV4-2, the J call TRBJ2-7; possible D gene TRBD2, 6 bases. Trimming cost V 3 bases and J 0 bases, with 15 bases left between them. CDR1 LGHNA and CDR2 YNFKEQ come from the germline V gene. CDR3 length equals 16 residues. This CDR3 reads CASSQEGSVASYEQYF. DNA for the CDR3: TGTGCCAGCAGCCAGGAGGGGAGCGTAGCCTCCTACGAGCAGTACTTC.

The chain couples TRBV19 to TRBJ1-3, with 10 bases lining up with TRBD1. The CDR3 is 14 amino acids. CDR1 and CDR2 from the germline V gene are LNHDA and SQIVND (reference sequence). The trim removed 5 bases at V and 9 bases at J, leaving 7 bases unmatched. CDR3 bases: TGTGCCAGTAGTCCGCGCGACAGGGGGCCCACCATATATTTT. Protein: CASSPRDRGPTIYF.

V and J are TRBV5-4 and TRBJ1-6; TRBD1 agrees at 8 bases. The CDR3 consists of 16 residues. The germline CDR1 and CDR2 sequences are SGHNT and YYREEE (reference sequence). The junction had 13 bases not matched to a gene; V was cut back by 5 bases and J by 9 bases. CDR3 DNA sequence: TGTGCCAGCAGTTGGGGGAGGGGACAGGAGGCTTCACCCCTCCACTTT. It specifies CASSWGRGQEASPLHF.

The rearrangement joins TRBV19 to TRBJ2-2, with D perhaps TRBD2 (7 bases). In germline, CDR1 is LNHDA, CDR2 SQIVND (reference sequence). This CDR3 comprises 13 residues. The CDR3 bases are TGTGCAGAGGGGGGGAGGGATACCGGGGAGCTGTTTTTT. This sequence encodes CAEGGRDTGELFF.

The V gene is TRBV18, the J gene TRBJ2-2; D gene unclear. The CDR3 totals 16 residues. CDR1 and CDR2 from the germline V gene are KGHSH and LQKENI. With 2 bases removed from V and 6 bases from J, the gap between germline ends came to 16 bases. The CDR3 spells CASSPSIAVRSGELFF. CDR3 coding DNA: TGTGCCAGCTCACCATCGATCGCAGTAAGATCCGGGGAGCTGTTTTTT.

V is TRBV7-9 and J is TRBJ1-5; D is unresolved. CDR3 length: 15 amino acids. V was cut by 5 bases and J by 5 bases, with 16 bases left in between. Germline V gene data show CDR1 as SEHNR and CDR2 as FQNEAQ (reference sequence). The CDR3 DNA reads TGTGCCAGCAGCCCAGGTGGGTGGGCAGATCAGCCCCAGCATTTT. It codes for CASSPGGWADQPQHF.

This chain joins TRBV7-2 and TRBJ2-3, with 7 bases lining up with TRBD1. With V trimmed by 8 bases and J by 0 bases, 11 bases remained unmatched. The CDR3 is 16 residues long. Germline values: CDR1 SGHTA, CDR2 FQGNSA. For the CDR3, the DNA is TGTGCCAGCGGCCAGGGTAAGGGGGCGAGCACAGATACGCAGTATTTT. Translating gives CASGQGKGASTDTQYF.

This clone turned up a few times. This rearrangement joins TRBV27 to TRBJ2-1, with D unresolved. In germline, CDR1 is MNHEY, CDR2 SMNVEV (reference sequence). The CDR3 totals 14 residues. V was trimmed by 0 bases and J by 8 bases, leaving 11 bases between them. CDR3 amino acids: CASSLSGLRYEQFF. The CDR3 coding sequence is TGTGCCAGCAGTTTATCCGGGTTAAGGTATGAGCAGTTCTTC.